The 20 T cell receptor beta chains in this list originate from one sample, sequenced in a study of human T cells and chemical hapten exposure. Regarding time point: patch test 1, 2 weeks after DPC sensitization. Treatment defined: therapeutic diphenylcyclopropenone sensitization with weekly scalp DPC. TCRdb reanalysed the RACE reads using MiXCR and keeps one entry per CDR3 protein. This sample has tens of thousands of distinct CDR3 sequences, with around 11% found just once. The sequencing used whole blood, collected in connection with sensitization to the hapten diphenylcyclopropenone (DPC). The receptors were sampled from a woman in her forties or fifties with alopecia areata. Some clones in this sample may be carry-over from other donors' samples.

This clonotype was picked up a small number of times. DNA for the CDR3: TGTGCCAGCAGCTTAGGGCTAGCGGGGACCGGGGAGCTGTTTTTT. This codes for CASSLGLAGTGELFF. J is TRBJ2-2 and V is TRBV7-2; 9 bases align to TRBD2. Unmatched junction bases numbered 2, after V lost 1 base and J lost 5 bases. This CDR3 has 15 amino acids. CDR1 is SGHTA, CDR2 FQGNSA, per germline.

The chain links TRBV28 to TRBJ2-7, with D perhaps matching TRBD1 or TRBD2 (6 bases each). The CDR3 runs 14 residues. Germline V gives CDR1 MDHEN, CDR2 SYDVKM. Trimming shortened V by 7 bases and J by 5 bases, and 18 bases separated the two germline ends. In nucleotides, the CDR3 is TGTGCCAGCACCCAGTGGGGGGCAACCAACGAGCAGTACTTC. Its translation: CASTQWGATNEQYF.

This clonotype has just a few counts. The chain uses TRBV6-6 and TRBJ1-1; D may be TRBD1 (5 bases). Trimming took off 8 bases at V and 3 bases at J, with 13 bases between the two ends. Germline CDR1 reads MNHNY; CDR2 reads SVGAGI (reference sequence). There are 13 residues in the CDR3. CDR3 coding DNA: TGTGCCAGCCGGCGACAGAGCCACACTGAAGCTTTCTTT. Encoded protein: CASRRQSHTEAFF.

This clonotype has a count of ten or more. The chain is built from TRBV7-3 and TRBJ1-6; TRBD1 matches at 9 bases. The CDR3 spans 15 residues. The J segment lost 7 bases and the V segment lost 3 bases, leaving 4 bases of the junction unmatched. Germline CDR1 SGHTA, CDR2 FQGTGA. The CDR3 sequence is CASSLTGGFNSPLHF. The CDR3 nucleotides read TGTGCCAGCAGCTTGACAGGGGGTTTCAATTCACCCCTCCACTTT.

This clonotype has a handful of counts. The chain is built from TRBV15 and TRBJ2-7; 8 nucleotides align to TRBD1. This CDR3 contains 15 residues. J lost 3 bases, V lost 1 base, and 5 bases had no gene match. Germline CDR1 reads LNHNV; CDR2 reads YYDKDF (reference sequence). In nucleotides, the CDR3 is TGTGCCACCAGCAGAGCTCGGACAGGGATCTACGAGCAGTACTTC. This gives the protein CATSRARTGIYEQYF.

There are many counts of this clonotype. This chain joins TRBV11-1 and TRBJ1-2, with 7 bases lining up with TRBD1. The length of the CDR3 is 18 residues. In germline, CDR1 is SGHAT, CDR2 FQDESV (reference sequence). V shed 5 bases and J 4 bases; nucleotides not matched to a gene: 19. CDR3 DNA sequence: TGTGCCAGCAGCCTCTTAGGGGGGACAGACGCGGAAGTCTATGGCTACACCTTC. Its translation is CASSLLGGTDAEVYGYTF.

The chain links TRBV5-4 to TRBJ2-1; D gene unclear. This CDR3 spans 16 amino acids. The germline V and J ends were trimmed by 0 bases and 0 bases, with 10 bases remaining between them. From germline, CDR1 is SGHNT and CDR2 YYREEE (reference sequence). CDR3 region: CASSLGPVSSYNEQFF. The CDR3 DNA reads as TGTGCCAGCAGCTTGGGCCCGGTGAGCTCCTACAATGAGCAGTTCTTC.

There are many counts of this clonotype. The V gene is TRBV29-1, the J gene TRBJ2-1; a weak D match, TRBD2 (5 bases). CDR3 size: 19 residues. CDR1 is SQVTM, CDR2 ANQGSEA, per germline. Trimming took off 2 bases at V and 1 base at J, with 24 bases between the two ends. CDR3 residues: CSVEWVEYWLGGSYNEQFF. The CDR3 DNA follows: TGCAGCGTTGAATGGGTAGAATATTGGCTCGGAGGATCCTACAATGAGCAGTTCTTC.

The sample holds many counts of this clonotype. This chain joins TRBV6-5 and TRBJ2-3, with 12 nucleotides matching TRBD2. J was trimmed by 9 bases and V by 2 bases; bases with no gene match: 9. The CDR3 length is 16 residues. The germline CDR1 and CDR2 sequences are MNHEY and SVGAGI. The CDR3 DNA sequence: TGTGCCAGCAGTTACGCCGGGACTAGCGGGCTCTCGACGCAGTATTTT. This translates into CASSYAGTSGLSTQYF.

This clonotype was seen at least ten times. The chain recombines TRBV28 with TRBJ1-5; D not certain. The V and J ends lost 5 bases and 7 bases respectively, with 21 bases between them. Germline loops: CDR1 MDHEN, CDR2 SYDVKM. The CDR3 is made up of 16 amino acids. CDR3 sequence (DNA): TGTGCCAGCAGTATGCAGGTGGCGGCACTGAGGCAGCCCCAGCATTTT. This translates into CASSMQVAALRQPQHF.

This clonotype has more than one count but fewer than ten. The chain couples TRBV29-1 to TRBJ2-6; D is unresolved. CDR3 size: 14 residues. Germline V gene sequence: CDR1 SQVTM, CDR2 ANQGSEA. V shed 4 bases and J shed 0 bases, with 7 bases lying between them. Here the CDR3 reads CSVAQRSGANVLTF. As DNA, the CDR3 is TGCAGCGTTGCACAGCGCTCTGGGGCCAACGTCCTGACTTTC.

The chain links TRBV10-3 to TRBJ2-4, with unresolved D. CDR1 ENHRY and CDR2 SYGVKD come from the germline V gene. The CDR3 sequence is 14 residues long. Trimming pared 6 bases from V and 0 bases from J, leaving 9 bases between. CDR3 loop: CAIRGEAAKNIQYF. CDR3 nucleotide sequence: TGTGCCATCAGGGGTGAGGCAGCCAAAAACATTCAGTACTTC.

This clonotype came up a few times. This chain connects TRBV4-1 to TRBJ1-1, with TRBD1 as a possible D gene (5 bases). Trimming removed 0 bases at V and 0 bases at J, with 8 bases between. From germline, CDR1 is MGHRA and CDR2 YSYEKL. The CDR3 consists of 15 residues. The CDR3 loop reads CASSQDGTMNTEAFF. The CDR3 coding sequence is TGCGCCAGCAGCCAAGACGGGACCATGAACACTGAAGCTTTCTTT.

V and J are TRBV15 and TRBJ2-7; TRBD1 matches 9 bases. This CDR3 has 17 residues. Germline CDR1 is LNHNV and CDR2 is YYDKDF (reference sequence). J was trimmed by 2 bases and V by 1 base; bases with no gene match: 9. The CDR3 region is CATSRGLPGTGTYEQYF. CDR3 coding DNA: TGTGCCACCAGCAGAGGATTACCCGGGACAGGGACCTACGAGCAGTACTTC.

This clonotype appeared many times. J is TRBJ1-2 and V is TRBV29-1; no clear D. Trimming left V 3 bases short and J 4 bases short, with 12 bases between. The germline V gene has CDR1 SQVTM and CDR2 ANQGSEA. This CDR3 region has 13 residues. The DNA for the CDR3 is TGCAGCGTTGATAGCACGGCCACCTATGGCTACACCTTC. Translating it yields CSVDSTATYGYTF.

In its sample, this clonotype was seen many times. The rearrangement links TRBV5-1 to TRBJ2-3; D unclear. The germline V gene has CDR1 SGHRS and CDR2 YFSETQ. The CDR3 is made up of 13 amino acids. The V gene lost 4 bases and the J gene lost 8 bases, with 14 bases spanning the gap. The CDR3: CASSPDRPGTQYF. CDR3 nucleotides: TGCGCCAGCAGCCCGGACCGCCCGGGTACGCAGTATTTT. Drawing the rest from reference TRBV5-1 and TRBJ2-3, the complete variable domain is KAGVTQTPRYLIKTRGQQVTLSCSPISGHRSVSWYQQTPGQGLQFLFEYFSETQRNKGNFPGRFSGRQFSNSRSEMNVSTLELGDSALYLCASSPDRPGTQYFGPGTRLTVL.

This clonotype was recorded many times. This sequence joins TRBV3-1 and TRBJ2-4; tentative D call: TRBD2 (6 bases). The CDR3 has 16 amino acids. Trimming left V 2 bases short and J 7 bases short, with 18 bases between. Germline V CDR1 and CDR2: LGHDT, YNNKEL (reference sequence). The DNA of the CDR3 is TGTGCCAGCAGCCAAACGACTACTTTAGGGAGGAACATTCAGTACTTC. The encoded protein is CASSQTTTLGRNIQYF.

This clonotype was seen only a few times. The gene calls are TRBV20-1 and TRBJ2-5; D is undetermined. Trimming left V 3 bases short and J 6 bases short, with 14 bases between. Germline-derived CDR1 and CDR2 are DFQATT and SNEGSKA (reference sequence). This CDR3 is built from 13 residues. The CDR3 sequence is CSARGKGVQTQYF. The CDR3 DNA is TGCAGTGCTAGGGGGAAGGGTGTTCAGACCCAGTACTTC.

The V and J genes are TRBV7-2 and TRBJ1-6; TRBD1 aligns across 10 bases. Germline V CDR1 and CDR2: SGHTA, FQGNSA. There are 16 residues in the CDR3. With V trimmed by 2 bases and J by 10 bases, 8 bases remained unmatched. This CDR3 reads CASSLPATGGGSPLHF. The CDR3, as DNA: TGTGCCAGCAGCTTACCCGCGACAGGGGGCGGATCACCCCTCCACTTT.

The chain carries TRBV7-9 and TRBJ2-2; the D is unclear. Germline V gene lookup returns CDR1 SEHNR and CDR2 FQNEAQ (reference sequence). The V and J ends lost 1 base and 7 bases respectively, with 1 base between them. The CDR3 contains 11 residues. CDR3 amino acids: CASSLVGELFF. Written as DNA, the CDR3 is TGTGCCAGCAGCTTAGTCGGGGAGCTGTTTTTT.